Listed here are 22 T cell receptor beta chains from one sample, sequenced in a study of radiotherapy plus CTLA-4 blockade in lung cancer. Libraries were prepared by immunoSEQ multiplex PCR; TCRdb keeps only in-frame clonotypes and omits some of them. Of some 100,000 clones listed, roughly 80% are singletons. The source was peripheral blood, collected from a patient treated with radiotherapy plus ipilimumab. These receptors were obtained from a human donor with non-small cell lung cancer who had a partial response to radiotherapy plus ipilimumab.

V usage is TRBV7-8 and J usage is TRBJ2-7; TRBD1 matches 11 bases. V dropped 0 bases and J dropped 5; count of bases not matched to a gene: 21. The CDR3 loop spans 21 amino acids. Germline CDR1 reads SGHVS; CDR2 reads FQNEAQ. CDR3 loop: CASSLAGPGQGGVLRSHEQYV. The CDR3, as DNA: TGTGCCAGCAGCTTAGCGGGACCGGGACAGGGGGGCGTTCTCAGGTCCCACGAGCAGTACGTC.

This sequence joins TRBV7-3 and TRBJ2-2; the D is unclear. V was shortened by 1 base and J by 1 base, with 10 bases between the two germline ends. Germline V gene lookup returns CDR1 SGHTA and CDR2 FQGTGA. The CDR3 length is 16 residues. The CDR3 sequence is CASSLNGGMNTGELFF. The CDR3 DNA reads TGTGCCAGCAGCTTAAATGGCGGAATGAACACCGGGGAGCTGTTTTTT.

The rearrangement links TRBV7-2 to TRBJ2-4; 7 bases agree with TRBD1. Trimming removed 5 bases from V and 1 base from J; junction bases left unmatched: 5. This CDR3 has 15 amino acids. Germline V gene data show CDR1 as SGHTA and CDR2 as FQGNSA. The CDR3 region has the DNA TGTGCCAGCAGCGTAGACAGGGTTGCCAAAAACATTCAGTACTTC. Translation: CASSVDRVAKNIQYF.

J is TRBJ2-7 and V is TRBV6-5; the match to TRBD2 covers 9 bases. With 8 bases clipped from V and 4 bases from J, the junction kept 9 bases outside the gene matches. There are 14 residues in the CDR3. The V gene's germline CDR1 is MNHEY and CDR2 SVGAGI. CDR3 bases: TGTGCCAGCTCCCCGGGACTAGCTCCTTACGAGCAGTACTTC. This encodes CASSPGLAPYEQYF.

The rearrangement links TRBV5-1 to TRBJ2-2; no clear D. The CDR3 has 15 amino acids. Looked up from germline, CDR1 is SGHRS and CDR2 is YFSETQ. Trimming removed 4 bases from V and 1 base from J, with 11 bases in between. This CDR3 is CASSPSRGNTGELFF. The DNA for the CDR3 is TGCGCCAGCAGCCCCTCCAGAGGGAACACCGGGGAGCTGTTTTTT.

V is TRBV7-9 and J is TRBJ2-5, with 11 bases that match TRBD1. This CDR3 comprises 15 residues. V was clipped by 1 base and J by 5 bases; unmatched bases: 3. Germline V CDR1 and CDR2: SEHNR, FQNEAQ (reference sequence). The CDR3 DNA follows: TGTGCCAGCAGCTTAGGGGACAGGGGGATTGAGACCCAGTACTTC. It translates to CASSLGDRGIETQYF.

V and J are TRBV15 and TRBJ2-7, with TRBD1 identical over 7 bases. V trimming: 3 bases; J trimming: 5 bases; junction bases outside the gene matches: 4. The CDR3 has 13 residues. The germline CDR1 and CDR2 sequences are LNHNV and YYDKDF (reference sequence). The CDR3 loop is CATSRETGNEQYV. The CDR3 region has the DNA TGTGCCACCAGCAGGGAGACAGGGAACGAGCAGTACGTC.

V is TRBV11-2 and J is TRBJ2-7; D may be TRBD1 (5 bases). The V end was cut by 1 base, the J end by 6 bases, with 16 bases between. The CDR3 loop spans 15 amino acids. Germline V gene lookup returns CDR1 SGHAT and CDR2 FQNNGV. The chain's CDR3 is CASSLGAGSSREQYV. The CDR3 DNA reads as TGTGCCAGCAGCTTAGGGGCAGGGTCTTCCCGCGAGCAGTACGTC.

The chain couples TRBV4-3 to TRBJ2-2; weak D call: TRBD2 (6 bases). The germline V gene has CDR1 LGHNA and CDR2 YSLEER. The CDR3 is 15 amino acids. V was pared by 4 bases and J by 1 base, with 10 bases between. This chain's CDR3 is CASSPEEGNTGELFF. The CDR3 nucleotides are TGCGCCAGCAGCCCCGAGGAGGGGAACACCGGGGAGCTGTTTTTT.

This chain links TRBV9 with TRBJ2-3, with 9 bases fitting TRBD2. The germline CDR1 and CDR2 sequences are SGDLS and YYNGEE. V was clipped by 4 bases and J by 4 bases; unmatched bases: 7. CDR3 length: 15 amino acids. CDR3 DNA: TGTGCCAGCAGCCCGCGGGAGGGCCTCGCAGATACGCAGTATTTT. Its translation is CASSPREGLADTQYF.

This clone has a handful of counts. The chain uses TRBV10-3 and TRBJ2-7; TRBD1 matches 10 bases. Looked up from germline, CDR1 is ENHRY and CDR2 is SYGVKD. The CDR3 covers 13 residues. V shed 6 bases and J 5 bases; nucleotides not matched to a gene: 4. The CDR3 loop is CAIRGTGVDEQYV. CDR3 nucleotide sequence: TGTGCCATCAGGGGGACAGGGGTAGACGAGCAGTACGTC.

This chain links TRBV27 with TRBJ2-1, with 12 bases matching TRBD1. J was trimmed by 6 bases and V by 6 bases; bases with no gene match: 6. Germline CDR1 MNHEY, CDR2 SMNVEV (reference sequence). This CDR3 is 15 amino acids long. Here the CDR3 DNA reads TGTGCCAGCAGACAGGGACAGGGGGCTTTCAATGAGCAGTTCTTC. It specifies CASRQGQGAFNEQFF.

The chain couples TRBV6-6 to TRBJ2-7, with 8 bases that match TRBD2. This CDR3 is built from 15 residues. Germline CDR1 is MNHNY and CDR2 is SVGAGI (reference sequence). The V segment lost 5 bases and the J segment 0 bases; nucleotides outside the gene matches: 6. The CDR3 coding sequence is TGTGCCAGCAGTAGTGGACTAGCCGACTCCTACGAGCAGTACGTC. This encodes CASSSGLADSYEQYV.

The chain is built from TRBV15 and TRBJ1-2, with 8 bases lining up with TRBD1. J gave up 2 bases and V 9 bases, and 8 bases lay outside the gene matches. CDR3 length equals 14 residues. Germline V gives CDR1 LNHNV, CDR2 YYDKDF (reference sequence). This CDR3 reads CATHTRTGNYGYTF. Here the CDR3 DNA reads TGTGCCACGCATACTCGGACAGGGAACTATGGCTACACCTTC.

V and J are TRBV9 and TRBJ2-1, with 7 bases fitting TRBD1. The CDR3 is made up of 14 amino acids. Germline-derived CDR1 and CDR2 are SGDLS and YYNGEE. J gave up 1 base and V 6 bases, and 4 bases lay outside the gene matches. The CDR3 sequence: CASTGTASYNEQFF. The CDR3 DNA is TGTGCCAGCACTGGGACAGCGTCCTACAATGAGCAGTTCTTC.

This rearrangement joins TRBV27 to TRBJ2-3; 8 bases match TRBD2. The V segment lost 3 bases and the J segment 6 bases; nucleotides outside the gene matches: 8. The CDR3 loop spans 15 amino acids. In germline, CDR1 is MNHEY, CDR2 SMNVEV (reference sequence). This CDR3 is CASSFGYLAGDTQYF. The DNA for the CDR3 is TGTGCCAGCAGTTTCGGGTATCTAGCGGGTGATACGCAGTATTTT.

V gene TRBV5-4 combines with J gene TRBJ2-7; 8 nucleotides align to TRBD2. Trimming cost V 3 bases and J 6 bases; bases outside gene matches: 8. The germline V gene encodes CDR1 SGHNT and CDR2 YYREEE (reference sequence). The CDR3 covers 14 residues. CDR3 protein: CASSSFSGRTEQYF. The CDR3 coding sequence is TGTGCCAGCAGCTCTTTCAGCGGGAGAACCGAGCAGTACTTC.

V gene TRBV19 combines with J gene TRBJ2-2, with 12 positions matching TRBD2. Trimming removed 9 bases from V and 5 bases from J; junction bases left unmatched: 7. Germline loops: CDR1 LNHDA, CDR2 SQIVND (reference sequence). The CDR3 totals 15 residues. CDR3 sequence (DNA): TGTGCCAGCCTCACGACTAGCGGGAGTACCGGGGAGCTGTTTTTT. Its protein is CASLTTSGSTGELFF. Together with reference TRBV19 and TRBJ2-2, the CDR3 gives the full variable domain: DGGITQSPKYLFRKEGQNVTLSCEQNLNHDAMYWYRQDPGQGLRLIYYSQIVNDFQKGDIAEGYSVSREKKESFPLTVTSAQKNPTAFYLCASLTTSGSTGELFFGEGSRLTVL.

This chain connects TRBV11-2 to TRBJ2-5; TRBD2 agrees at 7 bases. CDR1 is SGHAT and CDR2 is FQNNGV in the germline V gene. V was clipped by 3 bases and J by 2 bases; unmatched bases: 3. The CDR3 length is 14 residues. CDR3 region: CASSFPGLQETQYF. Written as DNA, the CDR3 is TGTGCCAGCAGCTTCCCGGGACTACAAGAGACCCAGTACTTC.

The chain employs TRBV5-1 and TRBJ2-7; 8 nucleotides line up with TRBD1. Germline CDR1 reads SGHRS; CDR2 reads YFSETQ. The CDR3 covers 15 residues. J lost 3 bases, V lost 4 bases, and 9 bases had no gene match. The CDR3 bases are TGCGCCAGCAGCCCGGGGACAGGCGAAAACTACGAGCAGTACTTC. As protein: CASSPGTGENYEQYF.

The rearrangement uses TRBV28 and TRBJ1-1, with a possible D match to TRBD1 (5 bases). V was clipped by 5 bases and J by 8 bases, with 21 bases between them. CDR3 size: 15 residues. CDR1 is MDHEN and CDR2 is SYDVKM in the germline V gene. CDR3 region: CASSQPRQIMAEAFF. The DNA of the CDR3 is TGTGCCAGCAGTCAACCAAGACAGATAATGGCCGAAGCTTTCTTT.

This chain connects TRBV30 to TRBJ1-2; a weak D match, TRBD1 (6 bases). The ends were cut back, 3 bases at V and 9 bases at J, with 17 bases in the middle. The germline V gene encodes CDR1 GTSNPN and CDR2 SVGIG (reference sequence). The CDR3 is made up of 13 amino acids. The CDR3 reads CAWRQGSSLRYTF. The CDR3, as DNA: TGTGCCTGGAGGCAGGGGTCATCTCTTCGCTACACCTTC.